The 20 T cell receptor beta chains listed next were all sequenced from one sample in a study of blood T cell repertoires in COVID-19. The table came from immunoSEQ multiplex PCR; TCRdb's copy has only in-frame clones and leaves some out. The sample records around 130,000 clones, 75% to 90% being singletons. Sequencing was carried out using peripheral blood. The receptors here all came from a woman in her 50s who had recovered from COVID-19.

The CDR3 reads CASSRAGPYEQYF. The DNA of the CDR3 is TGTGCCAGCAGTCGGGCAGGGCCCTACGAGCAGTACTTC. The genes are TRBV28 and TRBJ2-7; TRBD1 is a possible D gene (5 bases). Deletions cut 5 bases from V and 2 bases from J, with 10 bases between. The germline V gene encodes CDR1 MDHEN and CDR2 SYDVKM. The CDR3 has 13 amino acids.

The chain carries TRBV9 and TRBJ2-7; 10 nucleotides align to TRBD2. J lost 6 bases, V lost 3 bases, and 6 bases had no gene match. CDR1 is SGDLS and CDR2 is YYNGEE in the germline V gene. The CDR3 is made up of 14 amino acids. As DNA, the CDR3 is TGTGCCAGCAGCGAAGCGGGAGGGCGATCCGAGCAGTACTTC. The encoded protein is CASSEAGGRSEQYF. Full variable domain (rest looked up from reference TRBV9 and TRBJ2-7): DSGVTQTPKHLITATGQRVTLRCSPRSGDLSVYWYQQSLDQGLQFLIQYYNGEERAKGNILERFSAQQFPDLHSELNLSSLELGDSALYFCASSEAGGRSEQYFGPGTRLTVT.

CDR3 DNA: TGCAGCGTTGAGGGCGGCAGGGATGCAGATACGCAGTATTTT. It is translated as CSVEGGRDADTQYF. This chain links TRBV29-1 with TRBJ2-3, with a tentative D call TRBD1 (5 bases). CDR1 and CDR2 from the germline V gene are SQVTM and ANQGSEA. The V end lost 3 bases, the J end lost 4 bases, and 14 bases lay between the germline ends. This CDR3 has 14 amino acids.

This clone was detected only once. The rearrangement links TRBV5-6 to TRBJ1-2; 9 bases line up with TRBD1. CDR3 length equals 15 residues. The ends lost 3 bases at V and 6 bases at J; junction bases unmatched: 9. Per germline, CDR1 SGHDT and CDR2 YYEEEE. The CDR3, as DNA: TGTGCCAGCAGCTACCGGGACAGGGTGTATGATGGCTACACCTTC. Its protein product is CASSYRDRVYDGYTF.

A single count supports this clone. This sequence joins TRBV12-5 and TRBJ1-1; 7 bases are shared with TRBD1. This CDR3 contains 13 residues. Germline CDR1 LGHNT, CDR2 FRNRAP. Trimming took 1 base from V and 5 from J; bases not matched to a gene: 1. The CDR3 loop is CASGLEQGTEAFF. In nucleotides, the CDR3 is TGTGCTAGTGGTTTGGAACAGGGGACTGAAGCTTTCTTT.

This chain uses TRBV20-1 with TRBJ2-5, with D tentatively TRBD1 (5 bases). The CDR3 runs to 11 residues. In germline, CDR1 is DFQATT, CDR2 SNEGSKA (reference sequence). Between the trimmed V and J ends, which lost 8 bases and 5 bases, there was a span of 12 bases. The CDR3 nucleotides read TGCAGTTGGGGCCCCGGGGAGACCCAGTACTTC. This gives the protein CSWGPGETQYF.

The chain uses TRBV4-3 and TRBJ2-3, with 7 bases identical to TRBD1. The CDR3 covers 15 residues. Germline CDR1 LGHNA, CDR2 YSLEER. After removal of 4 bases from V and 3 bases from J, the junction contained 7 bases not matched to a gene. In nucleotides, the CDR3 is TGCGCCAGCAGCCTGGAGATACAGGGGACAGATACGCAGTATTTT. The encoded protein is CASSLEIQGTDTQYF.

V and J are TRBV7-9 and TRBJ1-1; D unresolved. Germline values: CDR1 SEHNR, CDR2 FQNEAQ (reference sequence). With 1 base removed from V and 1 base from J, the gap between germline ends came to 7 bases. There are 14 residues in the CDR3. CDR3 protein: CASSLVTGNTEAFF. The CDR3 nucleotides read TGTGCCAGCAGCTTAGTTACGGGGAACACTGAAGCTTTCTTT.

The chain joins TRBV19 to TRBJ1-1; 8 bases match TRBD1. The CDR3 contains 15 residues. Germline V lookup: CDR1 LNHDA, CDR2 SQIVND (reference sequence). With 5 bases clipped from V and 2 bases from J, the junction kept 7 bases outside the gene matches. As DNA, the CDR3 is TGTGCCAGTAGTCTGACAGGGGCGATTAACACTGAAGCTTTCTTT. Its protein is CASSLTGAINTEAFF.

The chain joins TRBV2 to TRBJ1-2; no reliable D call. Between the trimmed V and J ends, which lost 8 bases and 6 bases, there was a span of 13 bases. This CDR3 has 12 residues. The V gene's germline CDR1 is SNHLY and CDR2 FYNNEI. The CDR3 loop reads CASERERNGYTF. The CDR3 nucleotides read TGTGCCAGCGAACGCGAGCGAAATGGCTACACCTTC.

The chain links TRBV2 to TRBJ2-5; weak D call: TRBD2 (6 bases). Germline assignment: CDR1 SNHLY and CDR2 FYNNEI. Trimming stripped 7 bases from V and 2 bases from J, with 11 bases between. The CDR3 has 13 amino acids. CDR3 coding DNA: TGTGCCAGCAAATACGGGAGACAAGAGACCCAGTACTTC. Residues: CASKYGRQETQYF.

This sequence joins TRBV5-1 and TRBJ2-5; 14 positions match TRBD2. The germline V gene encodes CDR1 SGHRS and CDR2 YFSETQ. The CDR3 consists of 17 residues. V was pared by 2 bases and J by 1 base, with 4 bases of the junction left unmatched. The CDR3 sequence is CASSFGTSGGSQETQYF. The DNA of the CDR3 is TGCGCCAGCAGCTTCGGGACTAGCGGGGGATCCCAAGAGACCCAGTACTTC.

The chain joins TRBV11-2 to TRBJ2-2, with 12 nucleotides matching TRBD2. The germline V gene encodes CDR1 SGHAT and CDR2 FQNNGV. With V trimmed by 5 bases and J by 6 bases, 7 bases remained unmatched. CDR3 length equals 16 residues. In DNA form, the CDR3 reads TGTGCCAGCAGCCCCCGACTAGCGGGAGTTGCCGGGGAGCTGTTTTTT. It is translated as CASSPRLAGVAGELFF.

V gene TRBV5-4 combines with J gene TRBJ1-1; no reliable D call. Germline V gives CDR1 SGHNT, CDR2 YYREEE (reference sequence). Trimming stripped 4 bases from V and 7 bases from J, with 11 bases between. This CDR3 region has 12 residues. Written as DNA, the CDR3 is TGTGCCAGCAGCCGAGTTTCGGGTGAAGCTTTCTTT. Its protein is CASSRVSGEAFF.

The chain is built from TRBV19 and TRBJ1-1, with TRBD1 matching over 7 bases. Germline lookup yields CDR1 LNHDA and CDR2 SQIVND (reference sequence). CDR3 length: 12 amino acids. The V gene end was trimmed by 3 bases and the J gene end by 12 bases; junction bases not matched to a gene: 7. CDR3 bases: TGTGCCAGTAGTATCGAGAGGGGGCCGTCTTTCTTT. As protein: CASSIERGPSFF.

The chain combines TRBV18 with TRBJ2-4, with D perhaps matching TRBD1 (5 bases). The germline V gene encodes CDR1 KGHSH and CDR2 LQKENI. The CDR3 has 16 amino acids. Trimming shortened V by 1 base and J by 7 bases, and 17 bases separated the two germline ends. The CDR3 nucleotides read TGTGCCAGCTCACCACTCCCAGGGCCTCGTGGGAACATTCAGTACTTC. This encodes CASSPLPGPRGNIQYF.

This CDR3 is CASSQDPRTSGDNEQFF. The CDR3 DNA follows: TGCGCCAGCAGCCAAGATCCCCGGACTAGCGGAGACAATGAGCAGTTCTTC. The chain is built from TRBV4-3 and TRBJ2-1, with 10 bases aligning to TRBD2. V gave up 0 bases and J gave up 5 bases; unmatched junction bases: 7. The CDR3 covers 17 residues. Per germline, CDR1 LGHNA and CDR2 YSLEER.

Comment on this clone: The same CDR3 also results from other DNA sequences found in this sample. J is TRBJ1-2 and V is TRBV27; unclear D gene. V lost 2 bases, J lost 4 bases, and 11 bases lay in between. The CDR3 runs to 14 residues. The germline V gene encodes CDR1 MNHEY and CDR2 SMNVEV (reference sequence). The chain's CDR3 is CASSLGGFPYGYTF. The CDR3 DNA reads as TGTGCCAGCAGTTTAGGAGGTTTCCCCTATGGCTACACCTTC.

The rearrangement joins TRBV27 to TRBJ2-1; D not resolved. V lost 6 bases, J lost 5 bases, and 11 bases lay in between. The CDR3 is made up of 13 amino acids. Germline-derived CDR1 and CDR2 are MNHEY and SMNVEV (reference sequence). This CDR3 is CASSRPPDNEQFF. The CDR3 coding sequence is TGTGCCAGCAGCCGTCCCCCGGACAATGAGCAGTTCTTC.

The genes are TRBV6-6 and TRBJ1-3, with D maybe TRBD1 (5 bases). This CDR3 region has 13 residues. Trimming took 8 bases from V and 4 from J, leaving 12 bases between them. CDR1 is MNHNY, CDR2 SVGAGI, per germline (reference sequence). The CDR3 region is CASLGAGGNTIYF. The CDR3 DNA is TGTGCCAGCCTAGGGGCTGGGGGAAACACCATATATTTT.